These 8 T cell receptor beta chains were sequenced from one sample in a study of cytomegalovirus exposure and HLA in healthy donors. Amplification used 60 Vbeta primers and 13 Jbeta primers. Using immunoSEQ multiplex PCR, the repertoire was profiled, and TCRdb retains in-frame clones only, with some absent. The table records 150,000 to 200,000 clones, about two thirds of them present only once. Sequenced material: PBMCs. The receptor set was obtained from a woman under 40 in good health and CMV-seronegative.

As regards this clone: The junction and the germline gene differ at one end; a read error may be behind it. Different DNA sequences within this sample yield the same CDR3. V is TRBV27 and J is TRBJ2-5; tentative D call: TRBD1 (6 bases). The assigned J gene may be wrong: the sequence end matches TRBJ2-7 better. Germline values: CDR1 MNHEY, CDR2 SMNVEV (reference sequence). The CDR3 contains 14 residues. CDR3 sequence: CASSTPQGSYEQYF. For the CDR3, the DNA is TGTGCTAGCAGTACACCTCAGGGGTCCTACGAGCAGTACTTC.

The chain carries TRBV15 and TRBJ1-1, with D perhaps TRBD1 (6 bases). The CDR3 consists of 14 residues. The germline V and J ends were trimmed by 4 bases and 7 bases, with 16 bases remaining between them. Germline loops: CDR1 LNHNV, CDR2 YYDKDF (reference sequence). The DNA of the CDR3 is TGTGCCACCAGCACATCCCTAACAGGGCTTGAAGCTTTCTTT. Amino acids: CATSTSLTGLEAFF.

J is TRBJ1-2 and V is TRBV5-6; weak D call: TRBD1 (5 bases). V dropped 0 bases and J dropped 4 bases, with 13 bases sitting between them. Germline CDR1 and CDR2: SGHDT and YYEEEE. This CDR3 comprises 15 residues. The CDR3 DNA reads TGTGCCAGCAGCTTGGTGGGACTTGTAAGCTATGGCTACACCTTC. Translating gives CASSLVGLVSYGYTF.

The rearrangement joins TRBV23-1 to TRBJ2-5; 7 nucleotides agree with TRBD1. TRBV23-1 is labeled an ORF, and its function is uncertain. Losses at the gene ends were 11 bases for V and 5 bases for J; bases not matched to a gene: 14. The CDR3 has 14 residues. This CDR3 reads CAPGTRGSMETQYF. CDR3 DNA: TGCGCCCCTGGCACCAGGGGGTCGATGGAGACCCAGTACTTC.

The genes are TRBV5-1 and TRBJ1-2; 10 nucleotides agree with TRBD1. The CDR3 length is 12 residues. J was trimmed by 11 bases and V by 4 bases; bases with no gene match: 5. Germline CDR1 is SGHRS and CDR2 is YFSETQ. The CDR3 nucleotides are TGCGCCAGCAGCACCGGACAGGGGGTATACACCTTC. Residues: CASSTGQGVYTF.

The chain carries TRBV10-3 and TRBJ1-4, with D possibly matching TRBD1 (6 bases). The germline V gene encodes CDR1 ENHRY and CDR2 SYGVKD. Trimming shortened V by 8 bases and J by 4 bases, and 11 bases separated the two germline ends. The CDR3 is made up of 13 amino acids. In DNA, the CDR3 is TGTGCCATCGGACAGCCCGATAATGAAAAACTGTTTTTT. This codes for CAIGQPDNEKLFF.

The J gene is TRBJ2-1, the V gene TRBV5-4, with TRBD2 matching over 11 bases. The germline CDR1 and CDR2 sequences are SGHNT and YYREEE (reference sequence). This CDR3 is built from 15 residues. Losses at the gene ends were 4 bases for V and 6 bases for J; bases not matched to a gene: 6. The CDR3 protein is CASSMGLAETNEQFF. The CDR3 nucleotides read TGTGCCAGCAGCATGGGACTAGCGGAGACCAATGAGCAGTTCTTC.

The gene calls are TRBV7-6 and TRBJ2-7; D ambiguous. Germline assignment: CDR1 SGHVS and CDR2 FNYEAQ. The V gene lost 5 bases and the J gene lost 0 bases, with 14 bases spanning the gap. This CDR3 region has 15 residues. CDR3 DNA: TGTGCCAGCAGCACCTCGGGTGCAAGCTCCTACGAGCAGTACTTC. Translated, it gives CASSTSGASSYEQYF.